The 13 T cell receptor beta chains below were found in one sample sequenced in a study of cytomegalovirus exposure and HLA in healthy donors. 60 Vbeta and 13 Jbeta primers were used in PCR. Using immunoSEQ multiplex PCR, the repertoire was profiled, and TCRdb retains in-frame clones only, with some absent. Of around 75,000 clones listed, about four fifths are singletons. Sample: PBMCs. These receptors were obtained from a middle-aged man in good health and CMV-seronegative.

The rearrangement joins TRBV18 to TRBJ2-1, with 13 bases identical to TRBD2. The trim removed 4 bases at V and 4 bases at J, leaving 4 bases unmatched. This CDR3 is 16 amino acids long. CDR1 is KGHSH and CDR2 is LQKENI in the germline V gene. The CDR3 loop reads CASSLGTSGVYNEQFF. DNA for the CDR3: TGTGCCAGCTCACTCGGGACTAGCGGGGTATACAATGAGCAGTTCTTC. Full variable domain (remainder filled in from reference TRBV18 and TRBJ2-1): NAGVMQNPRHLVRRRGQEARLRCSPMKGHSHVYWYRQLPEEGLKFMVYLQKENIIDESGMPKERFSAEFPKEGPSILRIQQVVRGDSAAYFCASSLGTSGVYNEQFFGPGTRLTVL.

This clone was seen a single time. The chain combines TRBV19 with TRBJ1-3; no definite D call. Germline V gene sequence: CDR1 LNHDA, CDR2 SQIVND (reference sequence). This CDR3 is 13 amino acids long. Trimming removed 3 bases from V and 3 bases from J, with 6 bases in between. The CDR3 spells CASSIRDGNTIYF. The CDR3 coding sequence is TGTGCCAGTAGTATCCGGGATGGAAACACCATATATTTT. The full variable domain, in which reference TRBV19 and TRBJ1-3 provide the parts outside the CDR3, is DGGITQSPKYLFRKEGQNVTLSCEQNLNHDAMYWYRQDPGQGLRLIYYSQIVNDFQKGDIAEGYSVSREKKESFPLTVTSAQKNPTAFYLCASSIRDGNTIYFGEGSWLTVV.

The J gene is TRBJ2-7, the V gene TRBV11-2; a possible D gene is TRBD1 (5 bases). The germline V gene encodes CDR1 SGHAT and CDR2 FQNNGV. This CDR3 spans 14 amino acids. Deletions cut 5 bases from V and 0 bases from J, with 11 bases between. Here the CDR3 reads CASSARQSSYEQYF. In DNA form, the CDR3 reads TGTGCCAGCAGCGCCCGACAGAGCTCCTACGAGCAGTACTTC.

The chain carries TRBV9 and TRBJ2-3; the match to TRBD2 covers 11 bases. Germline values: CDR1 SGDLS, CDR2 YYNGEE. The CDR3 totals 18 residues. The V gene end was trimmed by 1 base and the J gene end by 1 base; junction bases not matched to a gene: 8. The CDR3 bases are TGTGCCAGCAGCGTACCCACTAGCGGGGGCCGCCGCACAGATACGCAGTATTTT. It is translated as CASSVPTSGGRRTDTQYF.

This clone was seen a handful of times. J is TRBJ1-5 and V is TRBV29-1; D ambiguous. V gave up 5 bases and J gave up 1 base, with 9 bases separating them. CDR3 length equals 13 residues. Germline CDR1 and CDR2: SQVTM and ANQGSEA. The CDR3, as DNA: TGCAGCGTTATAGTACAGAGCAATCAGCCCCAGCATTTT. As protein: CSVIVQSNQPQHF.

The CDR3 region is CASRPTSGGGYQETQYF. CDR3 nucleotides: TGTGCCAGTCGTCCGACTAGCGGGGGTGGGTACCAAGAGACCCAGTACTTC. J is TRBJ2-5 and V is TRBV27; 12 bases fit TRBD2. The CDR3 contains 17 residues. The germline V gene has CDR1 MNHEY and CDR2 SMNVEV (reference sequence). V lost 9 bases and J lost 0; bases outside the gene matches: 11.

This sequence joins TRBV7-9 and TRBJ2-3; no clear D gene. V was shortened by 5 bases and J by 2 bases, with 8 bases between the two germline ends. Germline V CDR1 and CDR2: SEHNR, FQNEAQ (reference sequence). The CDR3 runs 13 residues. Here the CDR3 DNA reads TGTGCCAGCAGCCCGGAGAACACAGATACGCAGTATTTT. This gives the protein CASSPENTDTQYF.

The rearrangement uses TRBV5-1 and TRBJ2-7, with TRBD1 as a possible D gene (6 bases). V dropped 5 bases and J dropped 0 bases, with 12 bases sitting between them. Germline V gene sequence: CDR1 SGHRS, CDR2 YFSETQ. The CDR3 consists of 14 residues. CDR3 residues: CASRAPGVSYEQYF. The CDR3 DNA follows: TGCGCCAGCAGGGCGCCAGGGGTCTCCTACGAGCAGTACTTC.

The genes are TRBV27 and TRBJ2-2, with D perhaps TRBD2 (6 bases). The CDR3 has 14 residues. CDR1 and CDR2 (germline): MNHEY, SMNVEV (reference sequence). V lost 4 bases to trimming and J lost 5 bases, with 11 bases between them. The CDR3 sequence: CASSSWGETGELFF. The DNA of the CDR3 is TGTGCCAGCAGTTCGTGGGGGGAAACCGGGGAGCTGTTTTTT.

The V call is TRBV10-1, the J call TRBJ2-2; no reliable D call. Trimming left V 8 bases short and J 0 bases short, with 13 bases between. Looked up from germline, CDR1 is WNHNN and CDR2 is SYGVQD (reference sequence). The CDR3 sequence is 15 residues long. The CDR3 nucleotides read TGCGCCAGCTCCACTCGTGCGCCGAACACCGGGGAGCTGTTTTTT. Translation gives CASSTRAPNTGELFF.

V is TRBV9 and J is TRBJ2-4, with a tentative D call TRBD1 (6 bases). V dropped 2 bases and J dropped 7 bases, with 16 bases sitting between them. This CDR3 comprises 15 residues. Germline V gives CDR1 SGDLS, CDR2 YYNGEE. This chain's CDR3 is CASSVGDKGMNIQYF. DNA of the CDR3: TGTGCCAGCAGCGTTGGGGACAAAGGTATGAACATTCAGTACTTC.

A single count supports this clone. The J gene is TRBJ2-7, the V gene TRBV7-2; perhaps TRBD1 as D (6 bases). Germline values: CDR1 SGHTA, CDR2 FQGNSA. The CDR3 totals 13 residues. V dropped 2 bases and J dropped 6 bases, with 11 bases sitting between them. This chain's CDR3 is CASSLLGRGEQYF. CDR3 bases: TGTGCCAGCAGCTTATTAGGCAGGGGCGAGCAGTACTTC.

This chain links TRBV9 with TRBJ2-7, with D possibly TRBD2 on 6 matching bases. Trimming took 2 bases from V and 3 from J, leaving 9 bases between them. The germline V gene has CDR1 SGDLS and CDR2 YYNGEE. This CDR3 is 13 amino acids long. CDR3: CASSVSGDYEQYF. The CDR3 nucleotides read TGTGCCAGCAGCGTCTCGGGGGACTACGAGCAGTACTTC.